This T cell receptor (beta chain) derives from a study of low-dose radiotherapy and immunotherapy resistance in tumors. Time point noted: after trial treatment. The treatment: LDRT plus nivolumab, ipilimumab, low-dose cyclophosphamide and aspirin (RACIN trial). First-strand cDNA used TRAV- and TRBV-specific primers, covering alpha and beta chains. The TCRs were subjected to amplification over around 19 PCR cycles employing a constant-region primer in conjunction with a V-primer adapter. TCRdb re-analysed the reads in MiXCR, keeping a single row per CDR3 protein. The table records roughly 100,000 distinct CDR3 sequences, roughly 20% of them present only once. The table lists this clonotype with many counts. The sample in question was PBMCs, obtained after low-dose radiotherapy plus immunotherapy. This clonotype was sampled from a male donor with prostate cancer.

This CDR3 is CASTDRLYQPQHF. The CDR3 DNA reads TGTGCCAGCACTGACAGGCTTTATCAGCCCCAGCATTTT. The V call is TRBV2, the J call TRBJ1-5, with D perhaps matching TRBD1 (6 bases). CDR1 and CDR2 (germline): SNHLY, FYNNEI. V lost 7 bases and J 5 bases, leaving 12 bases between the germline ends. This CDR3 has 13 residues.